The rows below give T cell receptor beta chains drawn from one sample of a study of T cells in localized non-small cell lung cancer. Produced via immunoSEQ multiplex PCR; TCRdb's table is partial and in-frame only. Of approximately 1,600 clones listed, under 40% are singletons. This specimen consisted of normal lung tissue next to the tumor, obtained before any cancer treatment. The receptors stem from a female donor of 60 years or more with stage II squamous cell lung carcinoma. CDR3s include the opening cysteine and the closing phenylalanine or tryptophan. Each record gives: V gene, clone size, J gene, D gene, CDR3 DNA, CDR3 protein. The D gene is left open where the match is weak. Not all rows give a size; the values are once, few, many and, for expanded clones, a class.

v_gene: TRBV9; abundance: few; j_gene: TRBJ2-2; d_gene: .; CDR3nt: TGTGCCAGCAGCTTCCCAAGGGGCGATGGCGGGGAGCTGTTTTTT; CDR3aa: CASSFPRGDGGELFF
v_gene: TRBV11-3; abundance: .; j_gene: TRBJ1-4; d_gene: .; CDR3nt: TGTGCCAGCAGCTTGAGGATGGGGGAATACGAAAAACTGTTTTTT; CDR3aa: CASSLRMGEYEKLFF
v_gene: TRBV18; abundance: .; j_gene: TRBJ2-1; d_gene: .; CDR3nt: TGTGCCAGCTCACCAGATTACATATACAATGAGCAGTTCTTC; CDR3aa: CASSPDYIYNEQFF
v_gene: TRBV11-3; abundance: few; j_gene: TRBJ2-5; d_gene: TRBD1; CDR3nt: TGTGCCAGCAGCCGGGACAGTGCAGCAGAGACCCAATACTTC; CDR3aa: CASSRDSAAETQYF
v_gene: TRBV9; abundance: .; j_gene: TRBJ1-3; d_gene: .; CDR3nt: TGTGCCAGCAGCGTAGTAGCAGGGGCAACTGGAAACACCATATATTTT; CDR3aa: CASSVVAGATGNTIYF
v_gene: TRBV6-8; abundance: medium-sized; j_gene: TRBJ1-4; d_gene: .; CDR3nt: TGTGCCAGCAGACGCGCCACAGGGTTTACAACTAATGAAAAACTGTTTTTT; CDR3aa: CASRRATGFTTNEKLFF
v_gene: TRBV4-1; abundance: few; j_gene: TRBJ2-5; d_gene: TRBD2; CDR3nt: TGCGCCAGCAGCCTCCTAGCGGGGGGGCGGGAGACCCAGTACTTC; CDR3aa: CASSLLAGGRETQYF
v_gene: TRBV9; abundance: medium-sized; j_gene: TRBJ2-2; d_gene: .; CDR3nt: TGTGCCAGCAGCGTAAGTCTAGCGAGTTACGGGGAGCTGTTTTTT; CDR3aa: CASSVSLASYGELFF
v_gene: TRBV18; abundance: .; j_gene: TRBJ1-1; d_gene: .; CDR3nt: TGTGCCAGCTTACTGGTGGACACTGAAGCTTTCTTT; CDR3aa: CASLLVDTEAFF
v_gene: TRBV6-8; abundance: few; j_gene: TRBJ1-3; d_gene: .; CDR3nt: TGTGCCAGCAGTGATAAAAGGGCTTCTGGAAACACCATATATTTT; CDR3aa: CASSDKRASGNTIYF
v_gene: TRBV18; abundance: .; j_gene: TRBJ2-3; d_gene: TRBD2; CDR3nt: TGTGCCAGCTCACCAACTGGGACTAGCGCGGATACGCAGTATTTT; CDR3aa: CASSPTGTSADTQYF
v_gene: TRBV14; abundance: few; j_gene: TRBJ2-7; d_gene: .; CDR3nt: TGTGCCAGCAGCCAAGTTGACAGCCATCTCTCCTACGAGCAGTACTTC; CDR3aa: CASSQVDSHLSYEQYF
v_gene: TRBV10-3; abundance: .; j_gene: TRBJ1-2; d_gene: TRBD1; CDR3nt: TGTGTCAGGGGAAAAGACAGGGTTTTTGGTAACTATGGCTACACCTTC; CDR3aa: CVRGKDRVFGNYGYTF
v_gene: TRBV11-3; abundance: few; j_gene: TRBJ1-6; d_gene: .; CDR3nt: TGTGCCAGCAGCTTCAACAGGAATCCCTATAATTCACCCCTCCACTTT; CDR3aa: CASSFNRNPYNSPLHF
v_gene: TRBV19; abundance: .; j_gene: TRBJ1-2; d_gene: .; CDR3nt: TGTGCCAGTAGTAAACCTTCGACAGGCATAGCTAACTATGGCTACACCTTC; CDR3aa: CASSKPSTGIANYGYTF
v_gene: TRBV25-1; abundance: .; j_gene: TRBJ1-1; d_gene: .; CDR3nt: TGTGCCAGCAGTGGACTGGGGGGAACTGAAGCTTTCTTT; CDR3aa: CASSGLGGTEAFF
v_gene: TRBV7-6; abundance: .; j_gene: TRBJ1-4; d_gene: .; CDR3nt: TGTGCCAGCAGGTTTAGAGGGGGGCGGCATGAAAAACTGTTTTTT; CDR3aa: CASRFRGGRHEKLFF
v_gene: TRBV6-8; abundance: .; j_gene: TRBJ2-2; d_gene: .; CDR3nt: TGTGCCAGCAGTTACTGGGGAAGCACCGAGGAGCTGTTTTTT; CDR3aa: CASSYWGSTEELFF
v_gene: TRBV30; abundance: .; j_gene: TRBJ2-1; d_gene: TRBD2; CDR3nt: TGTGCCTGGAGTATTAGCGGGGGGGCTTACAATGAGCAGTTCTTC; CDR3aa: CAWSISGGAYNEQFF
v_gene: TRBV19; abundance: .; j_gene: TRBJ1-5; d_gene: TRBD1; CDR3nt: TGTGCCAGTAGTCTCGAGGACAGGGCGAATCAGCCCCAGCATTTT; CDR3aa: CASSLEDRANQPQHF
v_gene: TRBV18; abundance: few; j_gene: TRBJ1-1; d_gene: .; CDR3nt: TGTGCCAGCTCACCGTATGCAGGGCTTGAAGCTTTCTTT; CDR3aa: CASSPYAGLEAFF
v_gene: TRBV11-3; abundance: large; j_gene: TRBJ2-2; d_gene: .; CDR3nt: TGTGCCAGCAGCTTACGGGGGGCGTCCGGGGAGCTGTTTTTT; CDR3aa: CASSLRGASGELFF
v_gene: TRBV6-8; abundance: .; j_gene: TRBJ2-1; d_gene: .; CDR3nt: TGTGCCAGCAGCAGGGGAGGGGGCAATGAGCAGTTCTTC; CDR3aa: CASSRGGGNEQFF
v_gene: TRBV11-3; abundance: .; j_gene: TRBJ2-7; d_gene: .; CDR3nt: TGTGCCAGCAGCTTCTTCCTAGCGCTCTCCTACGAGCAGTACTTC; CDR3aa: CASSFFLALSYEQYF
v_gene: TRBV10-3; abundance: .; j_gene: TRBJ1-1; d_gene: .; CDR3nt: TGTGCCATCAGTGAGGTTGGCGGTAACACTGAAGCTTTCTTT; CDR3aa: CAISEVGGNTEAFF
v_gene: TRBV29-1; abundance: .; j_gene: TRBJ2-1; d_gene: .; CDR3nt: TGCAGCATCCGGGCCTCGATAAATGAGCAGTTCTTC; CDR3aa: CSIRASINEQFF
v_gene: TRBV9; abundance: .; j_gene: TRBJ2-7; d_gene: TRBD1; CDR3nt: TGTGCCAGCAGCGTCATGGACAGGGGGTTAGGAGAGCAGTACTTC; CDR3aa: CASSVMDRGLGEQYF
v_gene: TRBV19; abundance: .; j_gene: TRBJ2-2; d_gene: .; CDR3nt: TGTGCCAGTAGTATAGGGGTAGGGAGGACCGGGGAGCTGTTTTTT; CDR3aa: CASSIGVGRTGELFF
v_gene: TRBV1; abundance: medium-sized; j_gene: TRBJ2-5; d_gene: .; CDR3nt: TGCGCCAGCAGCCAAGGTGGACAAGAGACCCAGTACTTC; CDR3aa: CASSQGGQETQYF